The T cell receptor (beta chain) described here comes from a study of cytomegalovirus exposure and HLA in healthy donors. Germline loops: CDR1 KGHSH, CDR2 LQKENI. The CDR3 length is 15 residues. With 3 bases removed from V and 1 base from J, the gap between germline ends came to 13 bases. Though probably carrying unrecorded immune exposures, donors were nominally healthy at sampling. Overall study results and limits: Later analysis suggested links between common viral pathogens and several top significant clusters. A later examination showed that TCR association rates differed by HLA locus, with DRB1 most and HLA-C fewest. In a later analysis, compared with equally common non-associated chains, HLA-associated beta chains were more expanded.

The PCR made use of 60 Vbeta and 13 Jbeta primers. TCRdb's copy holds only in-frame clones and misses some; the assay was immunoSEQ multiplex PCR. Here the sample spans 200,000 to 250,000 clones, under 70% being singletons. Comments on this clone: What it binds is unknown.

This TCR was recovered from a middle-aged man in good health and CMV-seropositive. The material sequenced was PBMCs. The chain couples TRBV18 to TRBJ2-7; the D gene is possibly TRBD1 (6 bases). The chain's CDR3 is CASSPTGTLSYEQYF. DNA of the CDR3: TGTGCCAGCTCACCCACAGGGACCTTATCCTACGAGCAGTACTTC.